The 8 T cell receptor beta chains listed next were all sequenced from one sample in a study of siplizumab effects on memory and regulatory T cells. Generated by immunoSEQ multiplex PCR, the TCRdb table keeps only in-frame clones and is missing some. The sample consists of more than 75,000 clones, about 96% of them appearing once. Source material: naive CD4+ T cells sorted from blood. All receptors come from a human donor in good health.

The chain combines TRBV7-3 with TRBJ2-5; TRBD2 agrees at 9 bases. This CDR3 is 15 amino acids long. V shed 2 bases, J shed 5 bases, and the junction held 6 bases outside the gene matches. Per germline, CDR1 SGHTA and CDR2 FQGTGA. CDR3 region: CASSLRGGAWETQYF. Written as DNA, the CDR3 is TGTGCCAGCAGCTTACGCGGGGGGGCCTGGGAGACCCAGTACTTC.

This rearrangement joins TRBV28 to TRBJ2-7; D uncertain. Trimming took off 6 bases at V and 3 bases at J, with 15 bases between the two ends. Germline V lookup: CDR1 MDHEN, CDR2 SYDVKM. CDR3 size: 14 residues. The DNA of the CDR3 is TGTGCCAGCAGGCCCGGTGTGGCGCTCTACGAGCAGTACTTC. This translates into CASRPGVALYEQYF.

V is TRBV5-1 and J is TRBJ2-1; 9 bases fit TRBD2. The trim removed 0 bases at V and 12 bases at J, leaving 16 bases unmatched. The CDR3 has 17 amino acids. Germline CDR1 is SGHRS and CDR2 is YFSETQ. The CDR3 sequence is CASSLESPSGVGYGQFF. CDR3 bases: TGCGCCAGCAGCTTGGAGTCCCCTAGCGGGGTAGGGTACGGGCAGTTCTTC.

The chain has TRBV6-1 and TRBJ1-1; the D gene is possibly TRBD1 (5 bases). The CDR3 is 15 residues long. Trimming stripped 1 base from V and 1 base from J, with 10 bases between. Germline loops: CDR1 MNHNS, CDR2 SASEGT. The DNA for the CDR3 is TGTGCCAGCAGTGAAGGGGGCCCACCGAACACTGAAGCTTTCTTT. It yields the protein CASSEGGPPNTEAFF.

This chain connects TRBV5-4 to TRBJ2-3; 10 bases match TRBD2. Germline V gene lookup returns CDR1 SGHNT and CDR2 YYREEE (reference sequence). Trimming at V came to 0 bases and at J to 3 bases, leaving 7 bases not matched to a gene. The CDR3 contains 17 residues. The CDR3 region has the DNA TGTGCCAGCAGCTTGGCGGGCTTTAGCGGGGGGACAGATACGCAGTATTTT. Protein product: CASSLAGFSGGTDTQYF.

The chain uses TRBV6-6 and TRBJ2-7, with D unresolved. The CDR3 has 12 amino acids. Germline V CDR1 and CDR2: MNHNY, SVGAGI (reference sequence). V lost 6 bases, J lost 2 bases, and 8 bases lay in between. CDR3 residues: CASSTSTYEQYF. The CDR3 DNA sequence: TGTGCCAGCAGCACCTCCACCTACGAGCAGTACTTC.

V usage is TRBV5-1 and J usage is TRBJ2-5; possible D gene TRBD1, 8 bases. The germline V gene has CDR1 SGHRS and CDR2 YFSETQ. The germline V and J ends were trimmed by 0 bases and 1 base, with 19 bases remaining between them. The CDR3 covers 18 residues. The CDR3 spells CASSLAPGQGGSQETQYF. The CDR3 DNA is TGCGCCAGCAGCTTGGCCCCTGGACAGGGAGGGTCCCAAGAGACCCAGTACTTC.

The chain couples TRBV18 to TRBJ2-7; 7 bases are a match to TRBD1. CDR1 is KGHSH and CDR2 is LQKENI in the germline V gene. V gave up 6 bases and J gave up 5 bases; unmatched junction bases: 13. The CDR3 is 15 residues long. The CDR3 here is CASSQNGQALDEQYF. Here the CDR3 DNA reads TGTGCCAGCTCCCAGAACGGACAGGCGTTGGACGAGCAGTACTTC.